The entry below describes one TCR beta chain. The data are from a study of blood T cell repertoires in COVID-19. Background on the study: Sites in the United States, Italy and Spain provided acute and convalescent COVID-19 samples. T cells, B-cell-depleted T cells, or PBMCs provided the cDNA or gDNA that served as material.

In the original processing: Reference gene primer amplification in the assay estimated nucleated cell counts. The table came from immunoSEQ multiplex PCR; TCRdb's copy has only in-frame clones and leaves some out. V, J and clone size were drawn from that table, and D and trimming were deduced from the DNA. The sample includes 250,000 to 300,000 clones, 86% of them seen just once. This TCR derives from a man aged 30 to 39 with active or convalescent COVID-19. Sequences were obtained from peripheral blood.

CDR3 coding DNA: TGCGCCAGCAGCTTGCCGGGGTCGGGGGCTGAAGCTTTCTTT. Protein: CASSLPGSGAEAFF. V is TRBV5-1 and J is TRBJ1-1; a weak D match, TRBD1 (5 bases). Germline CDR1 reads SGHRS; CDR2 reads YFSETQ. The V end lost 1 base, the J end lost 6 bases, and 13 bases lay between the germline ends. There are 14 residues in the CDR3.